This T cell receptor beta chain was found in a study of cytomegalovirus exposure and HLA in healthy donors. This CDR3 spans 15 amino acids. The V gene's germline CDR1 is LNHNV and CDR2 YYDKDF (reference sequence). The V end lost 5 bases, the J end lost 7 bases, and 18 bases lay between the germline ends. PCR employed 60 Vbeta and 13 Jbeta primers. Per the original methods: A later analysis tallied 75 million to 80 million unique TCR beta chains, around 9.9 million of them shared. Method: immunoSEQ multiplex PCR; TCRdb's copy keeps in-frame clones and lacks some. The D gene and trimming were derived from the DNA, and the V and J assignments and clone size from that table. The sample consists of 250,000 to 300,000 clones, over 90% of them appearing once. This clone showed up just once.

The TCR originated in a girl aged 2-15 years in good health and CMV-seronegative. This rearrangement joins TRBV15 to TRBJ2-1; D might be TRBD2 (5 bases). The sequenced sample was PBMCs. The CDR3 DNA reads TGTGCCACCAGCTTACTAGTGGGGTCTCGTAATGAGCAGTTCTTC. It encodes CATSLLVGSRNEQFF.